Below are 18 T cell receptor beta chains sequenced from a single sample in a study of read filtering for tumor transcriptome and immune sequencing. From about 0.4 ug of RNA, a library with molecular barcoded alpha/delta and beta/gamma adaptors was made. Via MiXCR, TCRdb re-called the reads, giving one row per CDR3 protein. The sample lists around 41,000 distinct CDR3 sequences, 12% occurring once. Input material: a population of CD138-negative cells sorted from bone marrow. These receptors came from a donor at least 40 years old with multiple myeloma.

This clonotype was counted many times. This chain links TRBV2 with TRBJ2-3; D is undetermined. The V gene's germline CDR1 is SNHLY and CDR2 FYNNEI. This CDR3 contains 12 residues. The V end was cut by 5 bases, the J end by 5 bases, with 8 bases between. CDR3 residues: CASSRFEDTQYF. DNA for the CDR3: TGTGCCAGCAGTCGGTTTGAAGATACGCAGTATTTT.

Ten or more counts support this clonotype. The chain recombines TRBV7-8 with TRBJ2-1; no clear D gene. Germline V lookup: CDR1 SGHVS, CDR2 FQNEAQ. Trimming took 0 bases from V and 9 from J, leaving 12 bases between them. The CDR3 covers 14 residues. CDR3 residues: CASSLARGPGEQFF. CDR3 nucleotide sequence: TGTGCCAGCAGCTTAGCGCGCGGACCTGGTGAGCAGTTCTTC.

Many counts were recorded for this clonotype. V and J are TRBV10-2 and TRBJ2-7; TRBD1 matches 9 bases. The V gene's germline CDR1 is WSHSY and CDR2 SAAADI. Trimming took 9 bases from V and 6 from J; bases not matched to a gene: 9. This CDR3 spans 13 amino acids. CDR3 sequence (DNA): TGCGCCAGTGGGGACAGGGCGCATCCCGAGCAGTACTTC. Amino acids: CASGDRAHPEQYF.

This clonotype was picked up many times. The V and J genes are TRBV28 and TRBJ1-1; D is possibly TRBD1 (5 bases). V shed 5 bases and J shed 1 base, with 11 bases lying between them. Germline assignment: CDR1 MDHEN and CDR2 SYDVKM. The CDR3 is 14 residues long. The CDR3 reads CASSPRQSNTEAFF. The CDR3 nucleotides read TGTGCCAGCAGTCCCCGACAGTCGAACACTGAAGCTTTCTTT.

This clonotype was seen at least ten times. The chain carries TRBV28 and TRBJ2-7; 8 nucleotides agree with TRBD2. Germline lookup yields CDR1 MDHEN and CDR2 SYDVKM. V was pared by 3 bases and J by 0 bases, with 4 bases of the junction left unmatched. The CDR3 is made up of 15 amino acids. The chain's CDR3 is CASSFGGGTSYEQYF. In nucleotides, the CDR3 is TGTGCCAGCAGTTTCGGGGGGGGCACCTCCTACGAGCAGTACTTC.

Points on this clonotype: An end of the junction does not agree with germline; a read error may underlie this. The DNA of the CDR3 is TGTGCTAGCATGCGGGACAGGGACGTAGATACGCAGTATTTT. Protein sequence: CASMRDRDVDTQYF. V gene TRBV7-7 combines with J gene TRBJ2-3; 9 bases are shared with TRBD1. Per germline, CDR1 SSHAT and CDR2 FNYEAQ (reference sequence). This CDR3 spans 14 amino acids.

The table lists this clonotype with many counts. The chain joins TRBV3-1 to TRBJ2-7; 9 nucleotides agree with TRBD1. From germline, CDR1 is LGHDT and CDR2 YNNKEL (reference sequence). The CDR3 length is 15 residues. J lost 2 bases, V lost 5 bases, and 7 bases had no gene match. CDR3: CASSSQTGGPYEQYF. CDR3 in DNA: TGTGCCAGCAGCTCCCAGACAGGGGGGCCCTACGAGCAGTACTTC.

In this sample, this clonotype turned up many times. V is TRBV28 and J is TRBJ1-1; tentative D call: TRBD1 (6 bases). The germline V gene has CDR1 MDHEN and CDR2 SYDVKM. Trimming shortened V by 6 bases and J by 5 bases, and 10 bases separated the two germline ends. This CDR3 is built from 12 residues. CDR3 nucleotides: TGTGCCAGCAGCCGAGGGGGGACTGAAGCTTTCTTT. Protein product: CASSRGGTEAFF.

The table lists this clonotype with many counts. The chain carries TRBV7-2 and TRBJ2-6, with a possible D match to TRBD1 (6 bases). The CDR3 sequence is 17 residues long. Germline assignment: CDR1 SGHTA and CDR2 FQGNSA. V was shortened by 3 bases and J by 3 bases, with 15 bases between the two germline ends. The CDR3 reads CASSFRGTTFGANVLTF. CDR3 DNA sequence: TGTGCCAGCAGCTTTAGGGGGACCACCTTTGGGGCCAACGTCCTGACTTTC. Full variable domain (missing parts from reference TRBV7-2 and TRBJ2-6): GAGVSQSPSNKVTEKGKDVELRCDPISGHTALYWYRQSLGQGLEFLIYFQGNSAPDKSGLPSDRFSAERTGGSVSTLTIQRTQQEDSAVYLCASSFRGTTFGANVLTFGAGSRLTVL.

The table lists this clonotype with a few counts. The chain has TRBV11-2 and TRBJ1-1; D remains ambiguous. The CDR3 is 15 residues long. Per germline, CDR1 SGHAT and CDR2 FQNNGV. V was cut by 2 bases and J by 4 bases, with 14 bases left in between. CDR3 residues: CASSLSPGWSTEAFF. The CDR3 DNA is TGTGCCAGCAGCTTATCCCCGGGATGGAGCACTGAAGCTTTCTTT.

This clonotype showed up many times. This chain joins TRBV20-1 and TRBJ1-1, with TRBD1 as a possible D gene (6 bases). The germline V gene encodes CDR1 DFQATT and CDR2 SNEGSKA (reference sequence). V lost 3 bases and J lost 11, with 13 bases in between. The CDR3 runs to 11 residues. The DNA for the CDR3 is TGCAGTGCTAGTGAGCGGGGGCAGGCTTTCTTT. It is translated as CSASERGQAFF.

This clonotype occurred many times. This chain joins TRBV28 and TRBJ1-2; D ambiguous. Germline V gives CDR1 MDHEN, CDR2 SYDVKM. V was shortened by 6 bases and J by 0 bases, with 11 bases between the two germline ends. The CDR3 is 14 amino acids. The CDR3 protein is CASRKGGTNYGYTF. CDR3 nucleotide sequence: TGTGCCAGCAGGAAAGGAGGGACTAACTATGGCTACACCTTC.

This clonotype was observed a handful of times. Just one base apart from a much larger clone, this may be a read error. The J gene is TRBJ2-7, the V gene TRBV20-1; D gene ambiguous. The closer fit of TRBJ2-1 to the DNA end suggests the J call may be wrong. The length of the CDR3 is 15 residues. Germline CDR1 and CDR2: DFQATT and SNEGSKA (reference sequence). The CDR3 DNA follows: TGCAGTGCTAGAGAGGTTTCCTATAATTCCTACGAGCAGTTCTTC. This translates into CSAREVSYNSYEQFF.

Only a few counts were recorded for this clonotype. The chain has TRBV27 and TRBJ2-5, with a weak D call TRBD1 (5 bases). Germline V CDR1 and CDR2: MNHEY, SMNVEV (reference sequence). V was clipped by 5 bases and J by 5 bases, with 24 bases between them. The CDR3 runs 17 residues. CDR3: CASSPLSVTAGPETQYF. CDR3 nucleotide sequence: TGTGCCAGCAGTCCCCTGTCGGTTACGGCAGGGCCGGAGACCCAGTACTTC.

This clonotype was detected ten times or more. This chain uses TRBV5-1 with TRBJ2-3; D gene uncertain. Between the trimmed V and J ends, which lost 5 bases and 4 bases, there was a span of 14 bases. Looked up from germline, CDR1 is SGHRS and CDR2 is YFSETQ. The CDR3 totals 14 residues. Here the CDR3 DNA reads TGCGCCAGCAGGCAACTCCTGTCAGCAGATACGCAGTATTTT. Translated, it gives CASRQLLSADTQYF.

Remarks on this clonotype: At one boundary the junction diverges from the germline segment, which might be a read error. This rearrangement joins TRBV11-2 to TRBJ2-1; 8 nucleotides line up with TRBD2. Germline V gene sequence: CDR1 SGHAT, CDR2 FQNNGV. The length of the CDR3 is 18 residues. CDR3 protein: CASSLAGGLAGQDNGQFF. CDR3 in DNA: TGTGCCAGCAGCTTAGCAGGCGGGCTAGCGGGCCAGGACAATGGGCAGTTCTTC. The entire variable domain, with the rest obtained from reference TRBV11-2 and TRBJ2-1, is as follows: EAGVAQSPRYKIIEKRQSVAFWCNPISGHATLYWYQQILGQGPKLLIQFQNNGVVDDSQLPKDRFSAERLKGVDSTLKIQPAKLEDSAVYLCASSLAGGLAGQDNGQFFGPGTRLTVL.

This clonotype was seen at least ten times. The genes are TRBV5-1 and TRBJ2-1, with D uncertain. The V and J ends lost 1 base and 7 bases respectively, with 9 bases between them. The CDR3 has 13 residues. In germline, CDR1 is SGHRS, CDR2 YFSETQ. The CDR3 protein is CASSLSVGNEQFF. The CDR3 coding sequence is TGCGCCAGCAGCTTGTCCGTGGGGAATGAGCAGTTCTTC.

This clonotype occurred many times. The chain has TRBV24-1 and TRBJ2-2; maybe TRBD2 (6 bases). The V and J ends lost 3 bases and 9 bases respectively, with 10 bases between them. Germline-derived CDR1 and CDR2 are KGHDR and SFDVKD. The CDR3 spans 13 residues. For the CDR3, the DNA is TGTGCCACCAGTGATGTCGGAGGGAGGGAGCTGTTTTTT. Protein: CATSDVGGRELFF.